Given below is one TCR beta chain in context. Treatment indicated: over 15 received Ad26.COV2.S at low or high dose, single or two shots; about five received placebo; per-sample allocation not given. Following the first vaccine or placebo injection, samples were taken on day 63. This entry belongs to a study of Ad26.COV2.S vaccination and SARS-CoV-2 variants. TCRdb keeps only in-frame clones here, not all; method: immunoSEQ multiplex PCR. The profile shows about 450,000 clones, roughly nine tenths of them singletons. This CDR3 is 14 amino acids long. Germline CDR1 is LNHDA and CDR2 is SQIVND (reference sequence). The V and J ends lost 4 bases and 4 bases respectively, with 11 bases between them.

Source: peripheral blood, taken in a trial of Ad26.COV2.S vaccine versus placebo. The rearrangement joins TRBV19 to TRBJ2-1; no definite D call. The receptor was derived from a person aged 18-60 years who received the Ad26.COV2.S COVID-19 vaccine or a placebo. Here the CDR3 reads CASSSGNTYNEQFF. The CDR3 nucleotides are TGTGCCAGTAGTAGTGGCAACACTTACAATGAGCAGTTCTTC.